This TCR beta chain was captured in a study of human T cells and chemical hapten exposure. Turning to the study itself: The study lasted about 24 weeks, and patients were dosed weekly with diphenylcyclopropenone on the scalp throughout. Alopecia universalis, totalis or areata was present in patients who were mostly female. Notes on the study in general: There was no change with DPC sensitization in TCRs above 1 in 1000 frequency.

CDR3 length: 15 residues. The germline V and J ends were trimmed by 11 bases and 6 bases, with 20 bases remaining between them. Germline V gene sequence: CDR1 MNHEY, CDR2 SVGEGT. Time point of the sample: patch test 2, 6 weeks after DPC sensitization. As to treatment: therapeutic diphenylcyclopropenone sensitization with weekly scalp DPC. Every donor had alopecia and was 18 to 70 years old; all were suitable for DPC. This clonotype was observed at least ten times. What it recognizes is unknown. TCRdb independently ran MiXCR on the RACE reads; one entry per CDR3 protein. Of under 450,000 distinct CDR3 sequences listed, nearly 6.5% are singletons.

The receptor's source is a woman under 30 with alopecia areata. Some clones in this sample may be carry-over from other donors' samples. V usage is TRBV6-2 or TRBV6-3 and J usage is TRBJ1-6; possible D gene TRBD1, 5 bases. The sample in question was whole blood, obtained in connection with sensitization to the hapten diphenylcyclopropenone (DPC). CDR3 in DNA: TGTGCCGGCGGCGTAGCGGCGGGGACTAATTCACCCCTCCACTTT. This encodes CAGGVAAGTNSPLHF.